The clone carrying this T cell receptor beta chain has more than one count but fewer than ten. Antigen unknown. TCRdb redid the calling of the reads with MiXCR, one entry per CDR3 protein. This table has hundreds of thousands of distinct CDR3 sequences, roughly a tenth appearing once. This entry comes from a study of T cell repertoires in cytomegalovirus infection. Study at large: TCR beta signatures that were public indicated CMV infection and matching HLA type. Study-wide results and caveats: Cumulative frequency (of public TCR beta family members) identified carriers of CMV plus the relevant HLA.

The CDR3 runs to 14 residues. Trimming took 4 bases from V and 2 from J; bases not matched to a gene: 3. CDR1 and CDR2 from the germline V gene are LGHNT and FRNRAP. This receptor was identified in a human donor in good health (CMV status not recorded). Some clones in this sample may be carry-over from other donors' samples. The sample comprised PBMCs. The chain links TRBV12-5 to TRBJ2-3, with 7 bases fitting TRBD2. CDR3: CASGSGTITDTQYF. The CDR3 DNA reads TGTGCTAGTGGTTCCGGGACTATCACAGATACGCAGTATTTT.